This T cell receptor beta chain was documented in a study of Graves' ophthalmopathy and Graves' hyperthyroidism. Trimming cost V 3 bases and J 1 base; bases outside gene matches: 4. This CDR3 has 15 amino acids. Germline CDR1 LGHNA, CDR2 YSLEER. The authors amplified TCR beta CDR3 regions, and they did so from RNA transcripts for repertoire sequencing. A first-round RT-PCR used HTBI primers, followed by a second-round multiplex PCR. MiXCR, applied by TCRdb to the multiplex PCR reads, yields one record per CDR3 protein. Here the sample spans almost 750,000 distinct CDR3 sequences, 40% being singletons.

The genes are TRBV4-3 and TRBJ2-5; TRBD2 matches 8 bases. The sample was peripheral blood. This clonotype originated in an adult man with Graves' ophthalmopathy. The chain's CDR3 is CASSQKRGGQETQYF. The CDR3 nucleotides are TGCGCCAGCAGCCAGAAACGGGGGGGCCAAGAGACCCAGTACTTC.